This TCR beta chain was recorded in a study of post-analysis software for immune sequencing data. Study background: Multiple sclerosis in the patients followed relapsing-remitting, secondary progressive and progressive-relapsing courses.

Overall study findings and caveats: Controls showed lower frequencies than patients for 5 or 6 TRBV segments, and TRBV5-6, TRBV5-1 and TRBV20-1 were among these.

With 7 bases clipped from V and 5 bases from J, the junction kept 8 bases outside the gene matches. The V gene's germline CDR1 is LGHNT and CDR2 FRNRAP. There are 14 residues in the CDR3. Researchers reported that TCR beta cDNA libraries carried unique molecular identifiers. TCRdb re-derived calls from the PCR reads in MiXCR, one entry per CDR3 protein. This table holds some 240,000 distinct CDR3 sequences, 35% to 40% found once. This clonotype was picked up a small number of times. As yet, its antigen is unknown. This receptor was identified in a girl aged 10 to 17 with multiple sclerosis. V usage is TRBV12-5 and J usage is TRBJ2-3; TRBD1 matches 8 bases. Sequenced: blood. In DNA form, the CDR3 reads TGTGCTAGTGCCACGGACAGGGCGCGAGATACGCAGTATTTT. This gives the protein CASATDRARDTQYF.